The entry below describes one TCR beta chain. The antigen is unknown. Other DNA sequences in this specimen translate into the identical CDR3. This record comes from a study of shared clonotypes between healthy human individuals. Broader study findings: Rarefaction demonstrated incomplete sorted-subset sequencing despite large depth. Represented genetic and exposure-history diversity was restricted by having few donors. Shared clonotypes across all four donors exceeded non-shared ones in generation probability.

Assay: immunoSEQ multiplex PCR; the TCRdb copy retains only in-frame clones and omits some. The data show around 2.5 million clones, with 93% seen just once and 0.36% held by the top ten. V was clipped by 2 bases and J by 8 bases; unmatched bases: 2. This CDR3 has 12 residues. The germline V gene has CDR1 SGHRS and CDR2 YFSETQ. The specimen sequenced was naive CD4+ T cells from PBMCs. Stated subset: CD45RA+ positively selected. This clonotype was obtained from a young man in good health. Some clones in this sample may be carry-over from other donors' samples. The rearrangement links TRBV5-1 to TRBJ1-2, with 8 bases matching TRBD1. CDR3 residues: CASSLGQGGYTF. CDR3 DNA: TGCGCCAGCAGCTTAGGACAGGGAGGCTACACCTTC.